This is a list of T cell receptor beta chains from one sample in a study of blood T cell repertoires in COVID-19. Here immunoSEQ multiplex PCR was the method, and the copy in TCRdb shows in-frame clones only, minus some. The profile covers fewer than 500,000 clones, with roughly 87% appearing a single time and around 0.64% taken by the ten largest. The sequencing input was PBMCs or T cells enriched from blood (not recorded which). These receptors originate from a woman under 30 who had recovered from COVID-19. The CDR3 runs from the conserved cysteine through the conserved F or W. Fields, in order: V gene, CDR3 protein.

TRBV3-1/TRBV3-2	CASSAGPTDTQYF
TRBV18	CASSPLGDSYGYTF
TRBV7-2	CASSLAPGAGNTIYF
TRBV19	CASSIDHSNEKLFF
TRBV19	CASSINLVMGRRGYTF
TRBV28	CASSLRVLGTGRFSGANVLTF
TRBV5-1	CASSLQQGSYGYTF
TRBV7-9	CASSRGTSGETQYF
TRBV5-1	CASSHTGRGRTEAFF
TRBV28	CATLGGAGQPQHF
TRBV28	CASSLPSGTGENYGYTF
TRBV7-9	CASSPGAGTVLEAFF
TRBV12-3/TRBV12-4	CASSLTGNEQFF
TRBV19	CASNWAGFNYGYTF
TRBV28	CASSLEEVGRQGYQETQYF
TRBV10-1	CASRQAPSGYGYTF
TRBV5-1	CASSLGTGRGSPLHF
TRBV4-2	CASSQDWDINSGANVLTF
TRBV7-2	CASAPGLQETQYF
TRBV4-1	CASSQAMRETGYGYTF
TRBV7-6	CASSLVPSQGYTF
TRBV6-5	CASSYDLIKPNEKLFF
TRBV18	CASSPRDGGFYEQYF
TRBV29-1	CSAGRAGELFF
TRBV7-9	CASSPGLDKETQYF
TRBV7-9	CASSLGQASGYTF
TRBV3-1/TRBV3-2	CASSQDSRLDEQYF
TRBV27	CASGETGLTNEQFF
TRBV3-1/TRBV3-2	CASSQTGGGETQYF
TRBV5-1	CASSQTGLSYEQYF
TRBV28	CASSSRGYSNQPQHF
TRBV30	CAWSSGRGNEKLFF
TRBV27	CASTGQGLLGKLFF
TRBV6-5	CASSGGSGPTEAFF
TRBV20-1	CSAGGPETQYF
TRBV10-2	CASSEGGEGRETQYF
TRBV29-1	CSAGGAFF
TRBV2	CATTTGLGNTIYF
TRBV4-1	CASSHRGSGGDSDTQYF
TRBV4-1	CASSDPGTGIFNQPQHF
TRBV21-1	CASSNWRGVPQETQYF
TRBV30	CAWSTENYGYTF
TRBV2	CASSATGLNEKLFF
TRBV18	CASPKSGENYGYTF
TRBV6-6	CASSRPLGAAYTGELFF